The clone carrying this T cell receptor (beta chain) was observed at least ten times. Its target is unknown. A universal primer site was incorporated via template switching, and the cDNA contained unique molecular identifiers. MiXCR, run by TCRdb on the 5' RACE reads, gives a single entry per CDR3 protein. This table holds 200,000 to 300,000 distinct CDR3 sequences, about 7.3% found once. These data belong to a study of identical twins. Study-wide points: Instead of following the same donors, the conclusions were based on cross-sectional statistical analysis. Partly confounded zero-insertion analyses could result from invariant MAIT and iNKT cells. Abundant beta clonotypes from cord blood had fewer insertions, unlike memory repertoires, which showed none.

Trimming took 3 bases from V and 7 from J, leaving 6 bases between them. This CDR3 comprises 11 residues. Germline lookup yields CDR1 ENHRY and CDR2 SYGVKD. These data are also associated with another study on yellow fever vaccine responses in identical twins.

This TCR came from a woman between 18 and 30 years old in good health. The source material was memory (CD45RO+) T cells sorted from blood. This chain uses TRBV10-3 with TRBJ2-5; D might be TRBD1 (5 bases). The DNA for the CDR3 is TGTGCCATCAGTGAAGGGGCGACCCAGTACTTC. Translated, it gives CAISEGATQYF.